What follows describes a single T cell receptor (beta chain). CDR1 SGHRS and CDR2 YFSETQ come from the germline V gene. The length of the CDR3 is 15 residues. The V gene end was trimmed by 4 bases and the J gene end by 9 bases; junction bases not matched to a gene: 11. These data belong to a study of blood T cell repertoires in COVID-19. Background on the study: Samples of COVID-19 (acute and convalescent) were obtained from the United States, Italy and Spain. From T cells, B-cell-depleted T cells, or PBMCs came the material, which was cDNA or gDNA.

Authors' analysis steps: The authors estimated nucleated cell counts from reference gene primer amplification. Only in-frame clones appear in the TCRdb table, and some are missing; sequencing was by immunoSEQ multiplex PCR. V and J calls and clone size are as listed in that table; D and trimming were resolved from the DNA. The table includes around 190,000 clones, around nine tenths detected once. A Seattle source enrolled patients during active infection and followed them longitudinally. Sequences were obtained from peripheral blood. This TCR came from a man aged 45-65 years with COVID-19, enrolled during active disease. The rearrangement joins TRBV5-1 to TRBJ2-1, with TRBD1 matching 9 bases. DNA for the CDR3: TGCGCCAGCAGCATTACAGGGGGCGGGTTTACTGAGCAGTTCTTC. Translated: CASSITGGGFTEQFF. The full variable domain, its missing parts supplied by reference TRBV5-1 and TRBJ2-1, is KAGVTQTPRYLIKTRGQQVTLSCSPISGHRSVSWYQQTPGQGLQFLFEYFSETQRNKGNFPGRFSGRQFSNSRSEMNVSTLELGDSALYLCASSITGGGFTEQFFGPGTRLTVL.